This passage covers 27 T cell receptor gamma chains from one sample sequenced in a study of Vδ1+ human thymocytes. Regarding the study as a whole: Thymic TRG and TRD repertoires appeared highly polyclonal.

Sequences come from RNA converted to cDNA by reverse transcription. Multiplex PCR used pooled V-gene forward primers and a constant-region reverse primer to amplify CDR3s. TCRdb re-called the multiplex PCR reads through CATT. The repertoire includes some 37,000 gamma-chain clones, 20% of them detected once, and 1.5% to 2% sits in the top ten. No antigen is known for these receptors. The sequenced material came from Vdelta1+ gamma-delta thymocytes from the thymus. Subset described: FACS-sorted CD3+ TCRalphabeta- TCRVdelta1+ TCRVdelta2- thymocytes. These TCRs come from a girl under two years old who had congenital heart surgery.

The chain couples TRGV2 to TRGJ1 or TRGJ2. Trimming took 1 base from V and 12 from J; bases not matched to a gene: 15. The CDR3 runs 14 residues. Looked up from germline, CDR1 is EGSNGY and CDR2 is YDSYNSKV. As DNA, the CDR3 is TGTGCCACCTGGGACGGCGAACCCCGAGGGGGGAAACTCTTT. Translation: CATWDGEPRGGKLF.

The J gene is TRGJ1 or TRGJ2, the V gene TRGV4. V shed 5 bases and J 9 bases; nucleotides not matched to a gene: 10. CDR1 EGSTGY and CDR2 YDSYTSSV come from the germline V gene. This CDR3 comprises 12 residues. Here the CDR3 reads CATWGMPGKKLF. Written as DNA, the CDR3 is TGTGCCACCTGGGGTATGCCGGGTAAGAAACTCTTT.

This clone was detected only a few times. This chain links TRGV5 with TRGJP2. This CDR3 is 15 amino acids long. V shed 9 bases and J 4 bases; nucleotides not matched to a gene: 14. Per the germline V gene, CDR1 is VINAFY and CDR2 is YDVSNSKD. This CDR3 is CATVPADNSDWIKTF. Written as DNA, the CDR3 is TGTGCCACCGTACCGGCCGATAATAGTGATTGGATCAAGACGTTT.

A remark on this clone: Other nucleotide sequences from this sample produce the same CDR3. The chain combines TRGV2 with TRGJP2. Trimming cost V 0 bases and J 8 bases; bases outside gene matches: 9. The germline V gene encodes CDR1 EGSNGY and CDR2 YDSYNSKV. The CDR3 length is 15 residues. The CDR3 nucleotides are TGTGCCACCTGGGACGGGCCGTTAGGGGATTGGATCAAGACGTTT. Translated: CATWDGPLGDWIKTF.

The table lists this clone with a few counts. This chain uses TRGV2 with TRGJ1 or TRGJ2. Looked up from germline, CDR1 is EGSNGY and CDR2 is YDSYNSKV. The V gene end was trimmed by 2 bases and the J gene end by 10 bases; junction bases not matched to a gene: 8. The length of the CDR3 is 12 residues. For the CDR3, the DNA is TGTGCCACCTGGGACGAGCAGGAAAAGAAACTCTTT. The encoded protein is CATWDEQEKKLF.

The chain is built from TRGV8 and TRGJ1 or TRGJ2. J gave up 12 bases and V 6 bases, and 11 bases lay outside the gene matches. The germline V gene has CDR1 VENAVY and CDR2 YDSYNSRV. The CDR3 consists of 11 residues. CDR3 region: CATWPTLGKLF. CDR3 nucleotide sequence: TGTGCCACCTGGCCAACTTTGGGGAAACTCTTT.

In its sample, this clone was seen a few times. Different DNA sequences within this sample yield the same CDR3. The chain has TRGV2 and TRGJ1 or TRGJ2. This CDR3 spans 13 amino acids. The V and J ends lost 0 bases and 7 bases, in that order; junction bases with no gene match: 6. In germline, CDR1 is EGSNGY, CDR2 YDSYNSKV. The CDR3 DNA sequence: TGTGCCACCTGGGACGGGCCAAGGTATAAGAAACTCTTT. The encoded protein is CATWDGPRYKKLF.

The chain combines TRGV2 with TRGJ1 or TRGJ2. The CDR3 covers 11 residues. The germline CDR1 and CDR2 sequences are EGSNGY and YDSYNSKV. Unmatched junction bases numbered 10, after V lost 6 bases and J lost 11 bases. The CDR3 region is CATWSPVQKLF. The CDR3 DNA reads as TGTGCCACCTGGTCCCCCGTGCAGAAACTCTTT.

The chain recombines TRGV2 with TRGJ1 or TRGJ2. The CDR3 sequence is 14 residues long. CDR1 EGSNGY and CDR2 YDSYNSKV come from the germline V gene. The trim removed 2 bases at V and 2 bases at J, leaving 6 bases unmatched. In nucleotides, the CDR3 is TGTGCCACCTGGGACGAAAGACATTATTATAAGAAACTCTTT. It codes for CATWDERHYYKKLF.

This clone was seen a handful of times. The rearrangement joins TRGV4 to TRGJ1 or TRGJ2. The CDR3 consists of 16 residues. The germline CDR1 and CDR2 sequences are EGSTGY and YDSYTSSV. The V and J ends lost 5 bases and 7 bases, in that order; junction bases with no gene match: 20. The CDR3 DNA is TGTGCCACCTGGGTTTCAACGTGCTCCTCCTGCTATAAGAAACTCTTT. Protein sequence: CATWVSTCSSCYKKLF.

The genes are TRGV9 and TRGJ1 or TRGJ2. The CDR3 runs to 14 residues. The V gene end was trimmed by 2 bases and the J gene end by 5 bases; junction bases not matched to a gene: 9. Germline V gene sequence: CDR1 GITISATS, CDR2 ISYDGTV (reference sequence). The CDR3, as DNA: TGTGCCTTGTGGGAGGCCCGCTACGATTATAAGAAACTCTTT. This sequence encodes CALWEARYDYKKLF.

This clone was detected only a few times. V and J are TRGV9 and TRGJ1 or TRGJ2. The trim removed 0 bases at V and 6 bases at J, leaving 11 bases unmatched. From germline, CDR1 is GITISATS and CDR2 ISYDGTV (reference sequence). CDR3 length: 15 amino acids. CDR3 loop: CALWEVQIGPYKKLF. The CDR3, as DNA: TGTGCCTTGTGGGAGGTGCAAATAGGCCCTTATAAGAAACTCTTT.

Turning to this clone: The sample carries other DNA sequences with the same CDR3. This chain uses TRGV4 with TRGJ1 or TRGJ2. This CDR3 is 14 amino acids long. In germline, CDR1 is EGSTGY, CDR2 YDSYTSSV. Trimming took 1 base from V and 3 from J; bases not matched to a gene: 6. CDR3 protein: CATWDGPLYYKKLF. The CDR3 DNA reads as TGTGCCACCTGGGATGGCCCTCTTTATTATAAGAAACTCTTT.

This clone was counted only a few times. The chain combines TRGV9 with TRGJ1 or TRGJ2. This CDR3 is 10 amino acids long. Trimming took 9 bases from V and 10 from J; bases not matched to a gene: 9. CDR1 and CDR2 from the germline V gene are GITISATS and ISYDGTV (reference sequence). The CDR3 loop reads CALPGRKKLF. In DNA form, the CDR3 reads TGTGCCTTGCCGGGGAGGAAGAAACTCTTT.

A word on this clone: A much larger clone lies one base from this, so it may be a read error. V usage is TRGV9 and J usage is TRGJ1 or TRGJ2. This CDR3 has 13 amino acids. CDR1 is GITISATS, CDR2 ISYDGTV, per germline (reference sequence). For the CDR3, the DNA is TGTGCCTTGTGGGAGGTGCGGTATTATAAGATACTCTTT. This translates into CALWEVRYYKILF.

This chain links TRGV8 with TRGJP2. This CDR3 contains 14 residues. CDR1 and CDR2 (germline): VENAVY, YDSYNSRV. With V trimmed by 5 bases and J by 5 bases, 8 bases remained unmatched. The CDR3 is CATWGPRSDWIKTF. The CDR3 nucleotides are TGTGCCACCTGGGGCCCGCGAAGTGATTGGATCAAGACGTTT.

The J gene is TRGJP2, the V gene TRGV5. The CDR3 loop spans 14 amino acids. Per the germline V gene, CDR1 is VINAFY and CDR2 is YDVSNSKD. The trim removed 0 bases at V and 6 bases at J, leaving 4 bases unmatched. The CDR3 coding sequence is TGTGCCACCTGGGACAGGGGGGGTGATTGGATCAAGACGTTT. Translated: CATWDRGGDWIKTF.

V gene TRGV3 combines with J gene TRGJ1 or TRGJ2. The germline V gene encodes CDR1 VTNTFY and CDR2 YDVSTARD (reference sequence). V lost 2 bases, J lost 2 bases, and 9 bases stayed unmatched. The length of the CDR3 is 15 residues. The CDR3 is CATWDMAPYYYKKLF. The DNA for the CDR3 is TGTGCCACCTGGGACATGGCTCCCTATTATTATAAGAAACTCTTT.

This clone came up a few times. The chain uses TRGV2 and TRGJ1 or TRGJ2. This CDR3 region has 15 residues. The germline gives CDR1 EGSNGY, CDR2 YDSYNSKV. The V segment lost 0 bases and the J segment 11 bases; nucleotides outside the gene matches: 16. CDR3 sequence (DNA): TGTGCCACCTGGGACGGGCGAGGGGCCGGACTGCAGAAACTCTTT. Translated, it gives CATWDGRGAGLQKLF.

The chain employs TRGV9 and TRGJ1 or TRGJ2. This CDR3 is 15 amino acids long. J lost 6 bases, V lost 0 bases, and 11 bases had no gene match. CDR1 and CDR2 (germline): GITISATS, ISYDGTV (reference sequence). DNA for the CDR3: TGTGCCTTGTGGGAGGTGCAACCCCTTACTTATAAGAAACTCTTT. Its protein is CALWEVQPLTYKKLF.

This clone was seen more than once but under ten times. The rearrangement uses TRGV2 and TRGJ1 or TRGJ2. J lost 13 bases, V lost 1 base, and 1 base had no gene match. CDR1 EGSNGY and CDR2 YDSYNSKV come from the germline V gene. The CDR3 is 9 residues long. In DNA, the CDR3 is TGTGCCACCTGGGACGGTAAACTCTTT. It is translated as CATWDGKLF.

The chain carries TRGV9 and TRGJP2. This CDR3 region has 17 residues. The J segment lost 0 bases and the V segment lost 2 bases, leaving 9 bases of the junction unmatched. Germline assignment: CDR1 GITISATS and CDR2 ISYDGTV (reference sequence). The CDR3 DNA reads TGTGCCTTGTGGGAGGAAGTGAAGCATAGTAGTGATTGGATCAAGACGTTT. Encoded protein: CALWEEVKHSSDWIKTF.

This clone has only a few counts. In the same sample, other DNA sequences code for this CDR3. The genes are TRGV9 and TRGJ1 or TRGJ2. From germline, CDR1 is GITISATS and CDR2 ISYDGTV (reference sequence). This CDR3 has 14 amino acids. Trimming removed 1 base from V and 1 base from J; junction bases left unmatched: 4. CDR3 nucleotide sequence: TGTGCCTTGTGGGAGGTCACCAATTATTATAAGAAACTCTTT. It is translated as CALWEVTNYYKKLF.

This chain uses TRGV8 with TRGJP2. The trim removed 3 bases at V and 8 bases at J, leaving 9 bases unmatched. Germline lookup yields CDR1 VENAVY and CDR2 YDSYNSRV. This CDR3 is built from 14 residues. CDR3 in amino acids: CATWDEREDWIKTF. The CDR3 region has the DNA TGTGCCACCTGGGATGAGCGAGAGGATTGGATCAAGACGTTT.

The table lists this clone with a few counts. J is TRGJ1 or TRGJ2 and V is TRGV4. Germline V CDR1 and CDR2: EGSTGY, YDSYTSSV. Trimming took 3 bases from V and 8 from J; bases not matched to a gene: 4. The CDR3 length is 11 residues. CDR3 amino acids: CATWDTNKKLF. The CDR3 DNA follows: TGTGCCACCTGGGATACCAATAAGAAACTCTTT.

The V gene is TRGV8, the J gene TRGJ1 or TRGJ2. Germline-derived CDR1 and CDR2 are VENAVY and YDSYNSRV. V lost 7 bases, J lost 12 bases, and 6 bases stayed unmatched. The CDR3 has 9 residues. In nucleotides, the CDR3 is TGTGCCACCTGTTGTTCGAAACTCTTT. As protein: CATCCSKLF.

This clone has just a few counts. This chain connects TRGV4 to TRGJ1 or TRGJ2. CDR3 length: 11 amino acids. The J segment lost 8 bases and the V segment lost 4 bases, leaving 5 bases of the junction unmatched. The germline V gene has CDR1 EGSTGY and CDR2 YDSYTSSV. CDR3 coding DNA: TGTGCCACCTGGGACCCGCATAAGAAACTCTTT. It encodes CATWDPHKKLF.